Below, 3 T cell receptor beta chains from the same sample are listed, as sequenced in a study of T cell responses to AZD1222 COVID-19 vaccine. TCRdb's copy holds only in-frame clones and misses some; the assay was immunoSEQ multiplex PCR. The table includes under 200,000 clones, more than 70% detected once. The sample was peripheral blood, taken 28 days after the second AZD1222 dose. The receptor source for this set is an adult who received the AZD1222 COVID-19 vaccine.

This clone was found a few times. This same CDR3 is encoded by further DNA sequences in the sample. The V call is TRBV24-1, the J call TRBJ2-7; D not resolved. The length of the CDR3 is 11 residues. The germline V gene has CDR1 KGHDR and CDR2 SFDVKD. Trimming removed 3 bases at V and 2 bases at J, with 1 base between. The CDR3 reads CATSDAYEQYF. CDR3 nucleotide sequence: TGTGCCACCAGTGATGCCTACGAGCAGTACTTC.

V gene TRBV7-2 combines with J gene TRBJ1-1; 7 bases fit TRBD1. Per germline, CDR1 SGHTA and CDR2 FQGNSA. Losses at the gene ends were 4 bases for V and 10 bases for J; bases not matched to a gene: 15. This CDR3 is built from 15 residues. DNA of the CDR3: TGTGCCAGCAGCTCCGGAACCGGGACAGTGGTAGGAGCTTTCTTT. The encoded protein is CASSSGTGTVVGAFF.

The V gene is TRBV24-1, the J gene TRBJ2-2; 10 bases fit TRBD1. Germline CDR1 reads KGHDR; CDR2 reads SFDVKD. There are 15 residues in the CDR3. The ends lost 4 bases at V and 7 bases at J; junction bases unmatched: 5. In nucleotides, the CDR3 is TGTGCCACCAGTGACCCGGGACAGGGGCTCGGGGAGCTGTTTTTT. Translation: CATSDPGQGLGELFF.